Listed below are T cell receptor beta chains from one sample, sequenced in a study of T-cell reconstitution after alpha-beta-depleted transplantation in children. From the PCR reads, TCRdb called clonotypes with MiXCR, one entry per CDR3 protein. Of approximately 210,000 distinct CDR3 sequences listed, roughly 18% are singletons. Source: PBMCs, mostly from graft donor cells, taken 360 days after TCRalphabeta/CD19-depleted stem cell transplant. All receptors come from a male patient aged 2 to 9 who had a stem cell transplant for acute lymphoblastic leukemia, so the T cells may come from the graft donor. Each CDR3 is given with its conserved first and last residue. Fields, in order: J gene, clone size, V gene, D gene, CDR3 protein, CDR3 DNA. The D gene is left open where the match is weak. Size values are once, few and many counts, or a class for expanded clones, and some rows have none.

TRBJ1-6 | few | TRBV19 | TRBD1 | CASSISIRQGTRSSHNSPLHF | TGTGCCAGTAGTATTAGTATCCGACAGGGGACAAGGAGCTCCCATAATTCACCCCTCCACTTT
TRBJ2-7 | few | TRBV20-1 | - | CSVPSSYEQYF | TGCAGTGTCCCGAGCTCCTACGAGCAGTACTTC
TRBJ2-5 | few | TRBV10-3 | - | CAISESGGETQYF | TGTGCCATCAGTGAGTCGGGTGGGGAGACCCAGTACTTC
TRBJ2-1 | - | TRBV4-1 | - | CASSQVTSRYNEQFF | TGCGCCAGCAGCCAAGTCACTAGCCGCTACAATGAGCAGTTCTTC
TRBJ1-2 | few | TRBV15 | TRBD1 | CAIRQGASYGYTF | TGTGCCATCCGACAGGGGGCAAGTTATGGCTACACCTTC
TRBJ2-5 | - | TRBV7-2 | TRBD1 | CASSLNRGPRETQYF | TGTGCCAGCAGCTTAAACAGGGGTCCTCGGGAGACCCAGTACTTC
TRBJ2-1 | many | TRBV7-2 | - | CASSLVLVGGGNEQFF | TGTGCCAGCAGCTTAGTTTTAGTGGGAGGGGGTAATGAGCAGTTCTTC
TRBJ2-2 | few | TRBV6-1 | - | CASREVGAGELFF | TGTGCCAGCAGAGAAGTAGGGGCCGGGGAGCTGTTTTTT
TRBJ2-7 | - | TRBV7-2 | TRBD2 | CASSLEGSGVYEQYF | TGTGCCAGCAGCTTAGAAGGTAGCGGGGTCTACGAGCAGTACTTC
TRBJ1-4 | - | TRBV12-3/TRBV12-4 | - | CASGSTFEKLFF | TGTGCCAGCGGTAGTACTTTCGAAAAACTGTTTTTT
TRBJ2-1 | few | TRBV6-2/TRBV6-3 | TRBD1 | CASRPQGAFEQFF | TGTGCCAGCAGGCCACAGGGGGCCTTCGAGCAGTTCTTC
TRBJ2-5 | - | TRBV20-1 | - | CSAMGGRQETQYF | TGCAGTGCCATGGGGGGGCGCCAAGAGACCCAGTACTTC
TRBJ1-1 | few | TRBV4-1 | TRBD1 | CASSLGTGRMGDTEAFF | TGCGCCAGCAGCCTCGGGACAGGGAGGATGGGGGACACTGAAGCTTTCTTT
TRBJ1-1 | few | TRBV27 | - | CASSSGGGVTEAFF | TGTGCCAGCAGTTCCGGCGGCGGGGTCACTGAAGCTTTCTTT
TRBJ2-2 | - | TRBV4-3 | - | CASSAHPRGGTGELFF | TGCGCCAGCAGCGCTCACCCCAGGGGAGGGACCGGGGAGCTGTTTTTT
TRBJ2-1 | - | TRBV4-1 | - | CASSQVGSSYNEQFF | TGCGCCAGCAGCCAAGTAGGTAGCTCCTACAATGAGCAGTTCTTC
TRBJ1-6 | many | TRBV12-3/TRBV12-4 | TRBD1 | CASSLRQGMDSPLHF | TGTGCCAGCAGTCTCAGACAGGGGATGGATTCACCCCTCCACTTT
TRBJ2-2 | - | TRBV29-1 | - | CSVEGGTTGELFF | TGCAGCGTTGAAGGGGGGACCACCGGGGAGCTGTTTTTT
TRBJ1-2 | - | TRBV25-1 | - | CASSFRRGHGYTF | TGTGCCAGCAGTTTCCGCCGGGGGCATGGCTACACCTTC
TRBJ1-1 | - | TRBV20-1 | TRBD1 | CSARVEQGAGTEAFF | TGCAGTGCTAGAGTAGAACAGGGGGCCGGCACTGAAGCTTTCTTT
TRBJ2-3 | - | TRBV5-1 | - | CASGRGGTDTQYF | TGCGCCAGCGGGCGGGGCGGGACAGATACGCAGTATTTT
TRBJ2-3 | - | TRBV7-2 | - | CASSHTTRLGSTDTQYF | TGTGCCAGCAGTCATACGACGAGATTGGGTAGCACAGATACGCAGTATTTT
TRBJ2-7 | - | TRBV18 | TRBD1 | CASSHLETGANEQYF | TGTGCCAGCTCACACCTTGAGACAGGGGCCAACGAGCAGTACTTC
TRBJ2-5 | - | TRBV5-5 | TRBD2 | CASSLLTSGIEETQYF | TGTGCCAGCAGCTTGCTGACTAGCGGGATTGAAGAGACCCAGTACTTC
TRBJ2-7 | many | TRBV18 | - | CASSSPLNYEQYF | TGTGCCAGCTCATCCCCGCTGAACTACGAGCAGTACTTC
TRBJ1-6 | - | TRBV27 | - | CASSIFQREGRDSPLHF | TGTGCCAGCAGTATCTTCCAACGTGAGGGCAGGGATTCACCCCTCCACTTT
TRBJ2-2 | many | TRBV5-1 | - | CASSPGEGTGELFF | TGCGCCAGCAGCCCCGGCGAAGGAACCGGGGAGCTGTTTTTT
TRBJ2-5 | - | TRBV7-9 | - | CASSLALWETQYF | TGTGCCAGCAGCTTAGCGCTGTGGGAGACCCAGTACTTC
TRBJ1-2 | few | TRBV18 | TRBD1 | CASSPLLSRDRHYGYTF | TGTGCCAGCTCACCACTCTTAAGCCGGGACAGGCACTATGGCTACACCTTC
TRBJ1-2 | few | TRBV7-9 | TRBD1 | CASSSRGGGYTF | TGTGCCAGCAGCTCCAGGGGGGGCGGCTACACCTTC
TRBJ1-5 | - | TRBV12-3/TRBV12-4 | - | CASSLRAARFNQPQHF | TGTGCCAGCAGTTTGCGGGCAGCCCGATTCAATCAGCCCCAGCATTTT
TRBJ2-2 | - | TRBV12-3/TRBV12-4 | TRBD1 | CASSFFYRRDRANTGELFF | TGTGCCAGCAGTTTCTTTTATCGGAGGGACAGGGCGAACACCGGGGAGCTGTTTTTT
TRBJ2-7 | few | TRBV28 | - | CASRRVEQYF | TGTGCATCCCGCCGGGTCGAGCAGTACTTC
TRBJ2-1 | - | TRBV19 | - | CASCTRGSNEQFF | TGTGCCAGCTGCACGCGAGGGTCCAATGAGCAGTTCTTC
TRBJ2-2 | - | TRBV11-2 | TRBD2 | CASSPTSGRNTGELFF | TGTGCCAGCAGCCCAACTAGCGGGAGGAACACCGGGGAGCTGTTTTTT
TRBJ1-2 | few | TRBV20-1 | TRBD1 | CSARDMGGDSWGYGYTF | TGCAGTGCTAGAGATATGGGCGGGGACAGTTGGGGCTATGGCTACACCTTC
TRBJ1-2 | - | TRBV3-1 | - | CASSQVVRANYGYTF | TGTGCCAGCAGCCAAGTCGTCAGAGCTAACTATGGCTACACCTTC
TRBJ1-5 | few | TRBV18 | - | CASSPRGGQPQHF | TGTGCCAGCTCACCCCGGGGGGGTCAGCCCCAGCATTTT
TRBJ2-3 | - | TRBV27 | TRBD1 | CASTGENTDTQYF | TGTGCCAGTACAGGGGAGAACACAGATACGCAGTATTTT
TRBJ2-3 | few | TRBV7-2 | TRBD2 | CASSLLAGGTTDTQYF | TGTGCCAGCAGCTTACTGGCGGGGGGGACCACAGATACGCAGTATTTT
TRBJ2-7 | many | TRBV20-1 | - | CSATRTYEQYF | TGCAGTGCGACCCGTACGTACGAGCAGTACTTC
TRBJ2-3 | - | TRBV12-3/TRBV12-4 | - | CASSRILYTQYF | TGTGCCAGCAGCCGAATCTTGTATACGCAGTATTTT
TRBJ2-1 | - | TRBV28 | TRBD2 | CASSLRWGSSGSNEQFF | TGTGCCAGCAGTTTGCGTTGGGGGTCTAGCGGGAGCAATGAGCAGTTCTTC
TRBJ2-3 | few | TRBV27 | TRBD2 | CASSSTSEPPDTQYF | TGTGCCAGCAGTTCGACTAGCGAGCCGCCAGATACGCAGTATTTT
TRBJ1-2 | - | TRBV7-2 | - | CASSPTAGRANYGYTF | TGTGCCAGCAGCCCTACGGCAGGGCGAGCTAACTATGGCTACACCTTC
TRBJ1-2 | - | TRBV6-2/TRBV6-3 | - | CASSEGDYGYTF | TGTGCCAGCTCCGAGGGGGACTATGGCTACACCTTC
TRBJ1-4 | few | TRBV7-6 | - | CASSTLEGESEKLFF | TGTGCCAGCAGCACATTGGAGGGGGAGAGTGAAAAACTGTTTTTT
TRBJ2-2 | few | TRBV2 | TRBD1 | CASRATGATGELFF | TGTGCCAGCAGAGCGACAGGGGCCACCGGGGAGCTGTTTTTT
TRBJ2-7 | - | TRBV29-1 | TRBD1 | CSVGRTGEEQYF | TGCAGCGTGGGCCGAACAGGGGAGGAGCAGTACTTC
TRBJ2-3 | few | TRBV27 | - | CASSLTPSITDTQYF | TGTGCCAGCAGTTTGACACCTTCAATCACAGATACGCAGTATTTT
TRBJ1-5 | few | TRBV12-3/TRBV12-4 | - | CASRPRENQPQHF | TGTGCCAGCAGACCTCGGGAAAATCAGCCCCAGCATTTT
TRBJ2-7 | many | TRBV20-1 | TRBD1 | CSGTTGGSSYEQYF | TGCAGTGGGACAACAGGGGGGAGCTCCTACGAGCAGTACTTC